Listed below are T cell receptor beta chains from one sample, sequenced in a study of T cell repertoires in cytomegalovirus infection. TCRdb analysed the reads with MiXCR anew, one entry per CDR3 protein. The sample contains roughly 280,000 distinct CDR3 sequences, approximately 14% of which appear only once. Sequencing was done on a sample of PBMCs. These receptor sequences come from a human donor in good health (CMV status not recorded). Some clones in this sample may be carry-over from other donors' samples. CDR3s include the opening cysteine and the closing phenylalanine or tryptophan. A D gene is named only where the DNA matches it firmly. Only some rows state a clone size, as once, few, many or a class for expanded clones.

j_gene,v_gene,d_gene,abundance,CDR3aa,CDR3nt
TRBJ2-1,TRBV19,-,few,CPSYTYNEQFF,TGTCCCTCGTACACCTACAATGAGCAGTTCTTC
TRBJ2-3,TRBV20-1,-,many,CSALRSVGTDTQYF,TGCAGTGCTCTCCGCTCGGTCGGCACAGATACGCAGTATTTT
TRBJ1-1,TRBV12-3/TRBV12-4,-,many,CASSLLGVGTEAFF,TGTGCCAGCAGTTTATTGGGGGTTGGCACTGAAGCTTTCTTT
TRBJ2-5,TRBV20-1,-,few,CSADTGFAETQYF,TGCAGTGCGGATACAGGGTTTGCAGAGACCCAGTACTTC
TRBJ1-1,TRBV7-2,-,few,CASSLRIGGTEAFF,TGTGCCAGCAGCTTACGAATAGGGGGTACTGAAGCTTTCTTT
TRBJ2-2,TRBV11-2,-,-,CASQRGISTGELFF,TGTGCCAGCCAAAGGGGCATCAGCACCGGGGAGCTGTTTTTT
TRBJ1-2,TRBV2,-,-,CASSRDAFYGYTF,TGTGCCAGCAGTAGAGACGCTTTCTATGGCTACACCTTC
TRBJ2-3,TRBV18,-,many,CASSPISSTDTQYF,TGTGCCAGCTCACCAATCAGTAGCACAGATACGCAGTATTTT
TRBJ1-2,TRBV7-2,-,many,CASSSDLLTTNYGYTF,TGTGCCAGCAGCTCAGATTTGTTAACTACTAACTATGGCTACACCTTC
TRBJ1-2,TRBV20-1,-,-,CSARSDGSLFRGGYTF,TGCAGTGCTAGATCCGACGGGAGTCTCTTTCGTGGTGGCTACACCTTC
TRBJ2-1,TRBV20-1,-,-,CSAGSFSRGLEQFF,TGCAGTGCTGGTTCTTTCAGTAGGGGTCTTGAGCAGTTCTTC